The 11 T cell receptor beta chains below were found in one sample sequenced in a study of shared clonotypes between healthy human individuals. The method was immunoSEQ multiplex PCR; TCRdb's version includes in-frame clones alone and lacks a portion of them. Of under 2,000,000 clones listed, about 95% were seen once; the top ten hold 1.2%. Positive CCR7 selection of CD45RO-negative cells yielded the naive CD8 cells, and terminally differentiated effector memory CD45RA+ cells were excluded. The sample was naive CD8+ T cells sorted from blood. These receptors originate from a man aged 18 to 35 in good health.

The rearrangement uses TRBV7-8 and TRBJ2-5; 10 nucleotides match TRBD2. This CDR3 has 17 residues. Per germline, CDR1 SGHVS and CDR2 FQNEAQ. V lost 1 base to trimming and J lost 2 bases; unmatched junction nucleotides: 7. This CDR3 reads CASSLVPGLANQETQYF. For the CDR3, the DNA is TGTGCCAGCAGCTTAGTACCGGGACTAGCGAATCAAGAGACCCAGTACTTC. Variable domain in full (rest from reference TRBV7-8 and TRBJ2-5): GAGVSQSPRYKVAKRGQDVALRCDPISGHVSLFWYQQALGQGPEFLTYFQNEAQLDKSGLPSDRFFAERPEGSVSTLKIQRTQQEDSAVYLCASSLVPGLANQETQYFGPGTRLLVL.

J is TRBJ1-2 and V is TRBV5-7, with a weak D call TRBD1 (5 bases). TRBV5-7 is an ORF, and what it does is uncertain. This CDR3 is built from 18 residues. Trimming left V 0 bases short and J 0 bases short, with 18 bases between. This chain's CDR3 is CASSLVFLGEFANYGYTF. For the CDR3, the DNA is TGTGCCAGCAGCTTGGTTTTCTTAGGGGAATTCGCTAACTATGGCTACACCTTC.

V usage is TRBV13 and J usage is TRBJ2-2; D is possibly TRBD1 (5 bases). The CDR3 is made up of 14 amino acids. The germline CDR1 and CDR2 sequences are PRHDT and FYEKMQ (reference sequence). V was cut by 5 bases and J by 5 bases, with 12 bases left in between. The CDR3 reads CASSPPQGTGELFF. CDR3 DNA sequence: TGTGCCAGCAGCCCCCCCCAGGGTACCGGGGAGCTGTTTTTT.

This rearrangement joins TRBV19 to TRBJ2-3; D remains unclear. The CDR3 spans 13 residues. Deletions cut 3 bases from V and 4 bases from J, with 8 bases between. CDR1 LNHDA and CDR2 SQIVND come from the germline V gene (reference sequence). The chain's CDR3 is CASSMTPPDTQYF. The CDR3 bases are TGTGCCAGTAGTATGACACCTCCAGATACGCAGTATTTT.

The rearrangement joins TRBV15 to TRBJ1-5; a possible D gene is TRBD1 (5 bases). Trimming stripped 1 base from V and 2 bases from J, with 6 bases between. Looked up from germline, CDR1 is LNHNV and CDR2 is YYDKDF (reference sequence). The CDR3 has 14 amino acids. CDR3 loop: CATSRVGGNQPQHF. The CDR3 nucleotides are TGTGCCACCAGCAGAGTGGGGGGCAATCAGCCCCAGCATTTT.

The rearrangement links TRBV28 to TRBJ1-1; D is undetermined. CDR1 and CDR2 from the germline V gene are MDHEN and SYDVKM. The CDR3 length is 14 residues. V dropped 7 bases and J dropped 0 bases, with 12 bases sitting between them. CDR3 amino acids: CASTWRGLNTEAFF. In nucleotides, the CDR3 is TGTGCCAGCACGTGGCGGGGTTTGAACACTGAAGCTTTCTTT.

The genes are TRBV9 and TRBJ2-7, with D hard to call. This CDR3 comprises 12 residues. Trimming removed 3 bases from V and 6 bases from J, with 10 bases in between. Germline CDR1 reads SGDLS; CDR2 reads YYNGEE. The CDR3 loop is CASSAVSGEQYF. The CDR3 DNA sequence: TGTGCCAGCAGCGCAGTATCTGGCGAGCAGTACTTC.

In this sample, this clone turned up a few times. The rearrangement uses TRBV5-5 and TRBJ2-1; D uncertain. Between the trimmed V and J ends, which lost 1 base and 12 bases, there was a span of 11 bases. This CDR3 has 12 amino acids. Germline V gives CDR1 SGHKS, CDR2 YYEKEE (reference sequence). CDR3 DNA sequence: TGTGCCAGCAGCTTGAACGGTCTCCGGCAGTTCTTC. Its translation is CASSLNGLRQFF.

In this sample, this clone turned up once. The CDR3 reads CAWSGLAGDEYNEQFF. The DNA of the CDR3 is TGTGCCTGGAGTGGACTAGCGGGAGACGAATACAATGAGCAGTTCTTC. The chain links TRBV30 to TRBJ2-1, with 12 nucleotides matching TRBD2. CDR1 is GTSNPN, CDR2 SVGIG, per germline (reference sequence). V lost 1 base, J lost 4 bases, and 5 bases stayed unmatched. This CDR3 spans 16 amino acids.

This chain joins TRBV2 and TRBJ2-7; no reliable D call. Trimming took off 4 bases at V and 1 base at J, with 14 bases between the two ends. In germline, CDR1 is SNHLY, CDR2 FYNNEI. The CDR3 totals 15 residues. CDR3 bases: TGTGCCAGCAGTGTACACGCGGCAGGTTCCTACGAGCAGTACTTC. Translation gives CASSVHAAGSYEQYF.

Comment on this clone: Within the sample, other DNA sequences also encode this same CDR3. This rearrangement joins TRBV7-9 to TRBJ2-7; a weak D match, TRBD2 (5 bases). Between the trimmed V and J ends, which lost 0 bases and 6 bases, there was a span of 6 bases. The CDR3 length is 12 residues. From germline, CDR1 is SEHNR and CDR2 FQNEAQ (reference sequence). CDR3 amino acids: CASSLAAGEQYF. The CDR3 DNA sequence: TGTGCCAGCAGCTTAGCCGCGGGCGAGCAGTACTTC.